This T cell receptor beta chain is from a study of early T cells in non-severe SARS-CoV-2 infection. Study as a whole: Chains stayed unpaired after sequencing of bulk RNA from unsorted whole blood.

This clonotype came up many times. The antigen is unknown. Germline is not matched at one junction end, which may reflect a read error. Overall study findings and caveats: Matching results from VDJdb favored anti-spike CD8 responses, leaving private and CD4 specificities undetected.

Individual cDNA molecules carried attached unique molecular identifiers. From the 5' RACE reads, TCRdb called clonotypes with MiXCR, one entry per CDR3 protein. The table includes fewer than 60,000 distinct CDR3 sequences, roughly 10% detected once. This sequence originates from an adult who was a healthcare worker with PCR-confirmed SARS-CoV-2 infection or an uninfected control (not recorded which). Sequencing was done on a sample of whole blood.

Here the CDR3 reads CASSPDSQETQYF. CDR3 nucleotides: TGTGCTAGCAGCCCAGACAGTCAAGAGACCCAGTACTTC. The chain recombines TRBV7-7 with TRBJ2-5, with D perhaps matching TRBD1 (5 bases). CDR1 and CDR2 (germline): SSHAT, FNYEAQ (reference sequence). The CDR3 has 13 residues.